This T cell receptor (beta chain) came from a study of beta chain features in type 1 diabetes. Overall study: Patients and healthy donors were similar in age, gender and cell yields. Study-wide points: The VDJ junctions of type 1 diabetes patients carried fewer insertions and more deletions.

The isolated RNA, all of it, was reverse transcribed, so expressed TCRB transcripts were what got sequenced. Libraries were prepared by immunoSEQ multiplex PCR; TCRdb keeps only in-frame clonotypes and omits some of them. This sample has about 620,000 clones, with around 15% found just once. About this clone: The antigen remains undetermined.

The sample comprised naive CD4+ T cells from blood. This clonotype originated in a man aged 18 to 30 in good health.

CDR3 sequence (DNA): TGCAGTGCTAGAGACCCAAAGTTTGATTTCTTT. This codes for CSARDPKFDFF. The chain uses TRBV20-1 and TRBJ1-1; D not resolved. This CDR3 is built from 11 residues. Germline V gene sequence: CDR1 DFQATT, CDR2 SNEGSKA (reference sequence). Trimming shortened V by 0 bases and J by 13 bases, and 12 bases separated the two germline ends.